This section outlines one TCR beta chain sequence together with its context. The target antigen is unknown. The entry originates in a study of blood T cells in healthy people across ages. General observations from the study: Donor CMV status, an unknown factor, possibly confounded changes in expanded clonotypes.

Using a J-beta primer mix together with a sample-barcoded 5' primer, a second PCR was run for roughly 7 to 12 cycles. Each cDNA molecule received a tag from a template-switch adaptor that had 12 random nucleotides. TCRdb ran MiXCR on the 5' RACE reads and lists one entry per CDR3 protein. The profile shows roughly 930,000 distinct CDR3 sequences, approximately 49% of them singletons. The trim removed 1 base at V and 0 bases at J, leaving 7 bases unmatched. The germline CDR1 and CDR2 sequences are MGHRA and YSYEKL. The length of the CDR3 is 18 residues. This chain connects TRBV4-1 to TRBJ1-4; 8 bases map to TRBD1. The material sequenced was blood. This TCR was recovered from a man aged 25 to 40 in good health. Here the CDR3 reads CASSQGQGMVATNEKLFF. In DNA, the CDR3 is TGCGCCAGCAGCCAAGGACAGGGGATGGTTGCAACTAATGAAAAACTGTTTTTT.